These 3 T cell receptor beta chains were sequenced from one sample in a study of T-cell memory formation after mild COVID-19. TCRdb called the 5' RACE reads again in MiXCR, with one record for every CDR3 protein. The profile shows approximately 300,000 distinct CDR3 sequences, 15% to 20% of them singletons. Sequencing was carried out using PBMCs or a T cell subset sorted from them (not recorded which). The receptors derive from a man aged 18 to 30 who had mild COVID-19 (a few samples of this study predate the infection). Cell type and time point are not known.

The CDR3 is CASSQELGGWEQYF. The CDR3, as DNA: TGTGCCAGCAGCCAAGAGTTAGGGGGTTGGGAGCAGTACTTC. This chain links TRBV4-2 with TRBJ2-7; a weak D match, TRBD1 (6 bases). The ends were cut back, 0 bases at V and 7 bases at J, with 13 bases in the middle. The length of the CDR3 is 14 residues. The germline V gene has CDR1 LGHNA and CDR2 YNFKEQ.

This chain connects TRBV7-2 to TRBJ1-2; 10 bases are shared with TRBD1. Trimming cost V 5 bases and J 5 bases; bases outside gene matches: 14. This CDR3 has 17 residues. From germline, CDR1 is SGHTA and CDR2 FQGNSA. This CDR3 is CASSQNRPGTGDYGYTF. CDR3 DNA sequence: TGTGCCAGCAGCCAGAATAGGCCGGGGACAGGGGATTATGGCTACACCTTC.

The chain uses TRBV7-9 and TRBJ1-3; D possibly corresponds to TRBD1 (6 bases). This CDR3 region has 15 residues. Per the germline V gene, CDR1 is SEHNR and CDR2 is FQNEAQ (reference sequence). V lost 5 bases, J lost 6 bases, and 17 bases lay in between. The CDR3: CASSPAGGLENTIYF. The CDR3 DNA reads as TGTGCCAGCAGCCCAGCGGGGGGGCTGGAAAACACCATATATTTT.